The 26 T cell receptor beta chains below come from one sample, sequenced in a study of T cell responses to AZD1222 COVID-19 vaccine. Profiling relied on immunoSEQ multiplex PCR, and the TCRdb table lists in-frame clones only, not all of them. The table has about 130,000 clones, about nine tenths seen once. The starting material was peripheral blood, obtained on day 0 of AZD1222 vaccination. The receptors were gathered from an adult in good health.

This chain links TRBV20-1 with TRBJ2-1; 11 positions agree with TRBD2. Unmatched junction bases numbered 5, after V lost 3 bases and J lost 4 bases. The CDR3 runs 15 residues. Germline CDR1 DFQATT, CDR2 SNEGSKA (reference sequence). This CDR3 reads CSASLAGGEYNEQFF. The CDR3, as DNA: TGCAGTGCTAGTCTAGCGGGGGGCGAGTACAATGAGCAGTTCTTC.

V and J are TRBV27 and TRBJ1-1; D possibly corresponds to TRBD1 (6 bases). Germline assignment: CDR1 MNHEY and CDR2 SMNVEV (reference sequence). With 3 bases removed from V and 0 bases from J, the gap between germline ends came to 14 bases. The CDR3 is 16 amino acids. The DNA of the CDR3 is TGTGCCAGCAGTTTTCACCGGGACACAATGAACACTGAAGCTTTCTTT. This gives the protein CASSFHRDTMNTEAFF.

This chain uses TRBV4-2 with TRBJ1-5; no clear D. The V end was cut by 0 bases, the J end by 5 bases, with 14 bases between. The CDR3 has 16 residues. Germline V CDR1 and CDR2: LGHNA, YNFKEQ. The CDR3 spells CASSQEVGSAYQPQHF. The DNA for the CDR3 is TGTGCCAGCAGCCAAGAGGTGGGGTCGGCCTATCAGCCCCAGCATTTT.

The gene calls are TRBV12-3 or TRBV12-4 and TRBJ1-1; the match to TRBD1 covers 8 bases. The V gene end was trimmed by 4 bases and the J gene end by 4 bases; junction bases not matched to a gene: 2. The CDR3 has 13 residues. CDR3 coding DNA: TGTGCCAGCAGTTCCGACAGGGGCACTGAAGCTTTCTTT. Its translation: CASSSDRGTEAFF.

Ten or more counts support this clone. The chain joins TRBV5-4 to TRBJ2-1; D is unresolved. Looked up from germline, CDR1 is SGHNT and CDR2 is YYREEE (reference sequence). The V gene lost 1 base and the J gene lost 2 bases, with 10 bases spanning the gap. This CDR3 region has 15 residues. The CDR3 DNA follows: TGTGCCAGCAGCTTGTTTGGCGGAACCTACAATGAGCAGTTCTTC. Translation: CASSLFGGTYNEQFF.

The rearrangement joins TRBV29-1 to TRBJ2-7, with D hard to call. The CDR3 runs to 12 residues. Germline V gene lookup returns CDR1 SQVTM and CDR2 ANQGSEA. The V gene lost 3 bases and the J gene lost 1 base, with 7 bases spanning the gap. The DNA of the CDR3 is TGCAGCGTTGAGGGGAAATCCTACGAGCAGTACTTC. It yields the protein CSVEGKSYEQYF.

The chain has TRBV10-3 and TRBJ2-4; 7 bases fit TRBD1. The CDR3 has 15 amino acids. In germline, CDR1 is ENHRY, CDR2 SYGVKD. Trimming cost V 0 bases and J 6 bases; bases outside gene matches: 5. The CDR3 bases are TGTGCCATCAGTGAGTCCCCGACAGGGATAAACATTCAGTACTTC. Protein: CAISESPTGINIQYF.

This clone was seen once. This chain connects TRBV5-1 to TRBJ2-4; 9 bases agree with TRBD1. From germline, CDR1 is SGHRS and CDR2 YFSETQ. The trim removed 0 bases at V and 1 base at J, leaving 2 bases unmatched. This CDR3 contains 16 residues. In DNA, the CDR3 is TGCGCCAGCAGCTTGGGGGACAGGGAGGCCAAAAACATTCAGTACTTC. It codes for CASSLGDREAKNIQYF.

The V call is TRBV28, the J call TRBJ1-1; no definite D call. The V end was cut by 6 bases, the J end by 2 bases, with 10 bases between. The CDR3 extends over 13 amino acids. From germline, CDR1 is MDHEN and CDR2 SYDVKM. CDR3 sequence reads: CASRPGLNTEAFF. CDR3 sequence (DNA): TGTGCCAGCAGACCTGGGCTTAACACTGAAGCTTTCTTT.

The chain links TRBV5-4 to TRBJ1-1; 8 bases map to TRBD1. V shed 4 bases, J shed 5 bases, and the junction held 13 bases outside the gene matches. This CDR3 spans 16 amino acids. Germline V CDR1 and CDR2: SGHNT, YYREEE (reference sequence). Written as DNA, the CDR3 is TGTGCCAGCAGCCTTGCGAGGACAGGGACGGGTACTGAAGCTTTCTTT. Protein product: CASSLARTGTGTEAFF.

The gene calls are TRBV28 and TRBJ1-3; no definite D call. The CDR3 consists of 15 residues. Germline assignment: CDR1 MDHEN and CDR2 SYDVKM. V lost 2 bases to trimming and J lost 5 bases, with 13 bases between them. The DNA of the CDR3 is TGTGCCAGCAGTTTAGCCGGACTTATCCGAAACACCATATATTTT. Protein sequence: CASSLAGLIRNTIYF.

This clone occurred a few times. The chain couples TRBV4-2 to TRBJ2-3; 8 bases agree with TRBD1. CDR1 and CDR2 from the germline V gene are LGHNA and YNFKEQ. The CDR3 spans 16 residues. Trimming removed 0 bases from V and 4 bases from J; junction bases left unmatched: 6. The CDR3 DNA reads as TGTGCCAGCAGCCAAGAGGCAGGACAGGGCCCAGATACGCAGTATTTT. It encodes CASSQEAGQGPDTQYF.

This sequence joins TRBV9 and TRBJ1-4; TRBD1 is a possible D gene (6 bases). This CDR3 is built from 14 residues. Trimming took 0 bases from V and 8 from J, leaving 11 bases between them. CDR1 is SGDLS, CDR2 YYNGEE, per germline. The CDR3, as DNA: TGTGCCAGCAGCGTAGATTGGGGGGGCGAAAAACTGTTTTTT. This gives the protein CASSVDWGGEKLFF.

The chain links TRBV5-4 to TRBJ2-2; 9 positions agree with TRBD1. Per germline, CDR1 SGHNT and CDR2 YYREEE (reference sequence). The length of the CDR3 is 15 residues. V shed 3 bases, J shed 9 bases, and the junction held 9 bases outside the gene matches. CDR3 DNA sequence: TGTGCCAGCAGCTGGGTTGGGACAGGGTACCGGGAGCTGTTTTTT. Translating it yields CASSWVGTGYRELFF.

This clone was found once. The rearrangement joins TRBV30 to TRBJ2-3, with D perhaps matching TRBD1 or TRBD2 (5 bases each). The germline V and J ends were trimmed by 2 bases and 4 bases, with 16 bases remaining between them. CDR3 length equals 15 residues. Germline-derived CDR1 and CDR2 are GTSNPN and SVGIG (reference sequence). The CDR3 DNA reads TGTGCCTGGAGTATCGGCCGGGGCCCCTCAGATACGCAGTATTTT. It yields the protein CAWSIGRGPSDTQYF. Filled out from reference TRBV30 and TRBJ2-3, the complete variable domain reads SQTIHQWPATLVQPVGSPLSLECTVEGTSNPNLYWYRQAAGRGLQLLFYSVGIGQISSEVPQNLSASRPQDRQFILSSKKLLLSDSGFYLCAWSIGRGPSDTQYFGPGTRLTVL.

The chain employs TRBV14 and TRBJ2-7; no definite D call. The V and J ends lost 3 bases and 0 bases respectively, with 12 bases between them. This CDR3 region has 15 residues. Germline V CDR1 and CDR2: SGHDN, FVKESK. The CDR3 spells CASSQSGTRSYEQYF. The CDR3 bases are TGTGCCAGCAGCCAGTCCGGCACCCGCTCCTACGAGCAGTACTTC.

The V gene is TRBV7-8, the J gene TRBJ1-1, with D maybe TRBD1 (5 bases). V was shortened by 4 bases and J by 1 base, with 13 bases between the two germline ends. The CDR3 has 15 residues. Germline CDR1 reads SGHVS; CDR2 reads FQNEAQ. In DNA form, the CDR3 reads TGTGCCAGCAGCTGGGGGGTCTCCGGGAACACTGAAGCTTTCTTT. This sequence encodes CASSWGVSGNTEAFF.

The rearrangement joins TRBV29-1 to TRBJ1-1; D remains ambiguous. Trimming pared 8 bases from V and 4 bases from J, leaving 11 bases between. The CDR3 length is 11 residues. Germline loops: CDR1 SQVTM, CDR2 ANQGSEA. CDR3 DNA sequence: TGCAGCTCTTTTGAGTCCACTGAAGCTTTCTTT. This codes for CSSFESTEAFF.

In this sample, this clone turned up once. The CDR3 spells CASQDYTF. The CDR3 DNA is TGTGCCAGCCAAGACTACACCTTC. The chain is built from TRBV11-2 and TRBJ1-2; D remains ambiguous. The CDR3 sequence is 8 residues long. Trimming left V 8 bases short and J 10 bases short, with 5 bases between. Per germline, CDR1 SGHAT and CDR2 FQNNGV.

The gene calls are TRBV9 and TRBJ2-3; D possibly corresponds to TRBD2 (7 bases). Per the germline V gene, CDR1 is SGDLS and CDR2 is YYNGEE. There are 15 residues in the CDR3. V was clipped by 4 bases and J by 1 base, with 13 bases between them. CDR3: CASSLGRGGTDTQYF. The CDR3 region has the DNA TGTGCCAGCAGCCTTGGGAGGGGGGGCACAGATACGCAGTATTTT. Full variable domain (missing parts from reference TRBV9 and TRBJ2-3): DSGVTQTPKHLITATGQRVTLRCSPRSGDLSVYWYQQSLDQGLQFLIQYYNGEERAKGNILERFSAQQFPDLHSELNLSSLELGDSALYFCASSLGRGGTDTQYFGPGTRLTVL.

V gene TRBV11-2 combines with J gene TRBJ2-7; 9 nucleotides line up with TRBD2. This CDR3 is built from 15 residues. In germline, CDR1 is SGHAT, CDR2 FQNNGV. Trimming removed 3 bases from V and 4 bases from J; junction bases left unmatched: 7. Here the CDR3 reads CASSLSGGLIYEQYF. As DNA, the CDR3 is TGTGCCAGCAGCTTGAGCGGGGGGCTTATTTACGAGCAGTACTTC.

CDR3 in DNA: TGTGCCTGGAATTCAGATACGCAGTATTTT. Encoded protein: CAWNSDTQYF. V and J are TRBV30 and TRBJ2-3; no reliable D call. In germline, CDR1 is GTSNPN, CDR2 SVGIG (reference sequence). The ends were cut back, 4 bases at V and 4 bases at J, with 3 bases in the middle. The CDR3 is made up of 10 amino acids.

CDR3 bases: TGTGCCAGCAGCTTGAGGGGGACGATTAGCGGGGGCACAGATACGCAGTATTTT. Protein sequence: CASSLRGTISGGTDTQYF. V is TRBV5-5 and J is TRBJ2-3; 8 nucleotides line up with TRBD2. CDR1 is SGHKS, CDR2 YYEKEE, per germline (reference sequence). The CDR3 has 18 residues. The junction had 11 bases not matched to a gene; V was cut back by 1 base and J by 1 base.

This clone came up many times. This sequence joins TRBV6-5 and TRBJ1-6; D gene ambiguous. Trimming took off 8 bases at V and 2 bases at J, with 4 bases between the two ends. The germline V gene encodes CDR1 MNHEY and CDR2 SVGAGI. The CDR3 runs to 12 residues. The DNA for the CDR3 is TGTGCCAGCTCGACCTATAATTCACCCCTCCACTTT. Amino acid sequence: CASSTYNSPLHF.

The J gene is TRBJ1-2, the V gene TRBV2, with D unclear. This CDR3 region has 12 residues. The ends were cut back, 8 bases at V and 7 bases at J, with 14 bases in the middle. The germline gives CDR1 SNHLY, CDR2 FYNNEI. The CDR3 coding sequence is TGTGCCAGCGGATCAAGAATGAGTGGCTACACCTTC. Encoded protein: CASGSRMSGYTF.

V and J are TRBV29-1 and TRBJ2-1, with D perhaps TRBD2 (7 bases). The V end was cut by 5 bases, the J end by 8 bases, with 19 bases between. The CDR3 runs to 14 residues. Germline CDR1 reads SQVTM; CDR2 reads ANQGSEA. The CDR3 reads CSVWGPRGGHEQFF. Written as DNA, the CDR3 is TGCAGCGTTTGGGGCCCAAGGGGGGGCCATGAGCAGTTCTTC.